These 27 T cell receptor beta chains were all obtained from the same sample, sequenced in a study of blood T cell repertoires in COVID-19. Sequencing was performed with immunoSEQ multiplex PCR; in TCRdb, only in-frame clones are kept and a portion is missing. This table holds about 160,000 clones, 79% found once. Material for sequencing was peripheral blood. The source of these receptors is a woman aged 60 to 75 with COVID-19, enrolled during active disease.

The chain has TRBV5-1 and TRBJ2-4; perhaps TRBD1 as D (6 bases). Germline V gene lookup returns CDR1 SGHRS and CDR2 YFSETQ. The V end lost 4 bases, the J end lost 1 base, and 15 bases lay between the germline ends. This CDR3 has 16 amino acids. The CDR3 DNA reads TGCGCCAGCAGCCAGGAAGGGGGAAGGGCCAAAAACATTCAGTACTTC. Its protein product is CASSQEGGRAKNIQYF.

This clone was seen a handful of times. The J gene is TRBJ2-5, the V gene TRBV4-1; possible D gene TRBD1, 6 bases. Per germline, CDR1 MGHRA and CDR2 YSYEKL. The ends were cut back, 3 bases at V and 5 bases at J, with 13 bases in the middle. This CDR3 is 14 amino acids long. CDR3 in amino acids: CASSQGIDRETQYF. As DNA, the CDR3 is TGCGCCAGCAGCCAGGGAATTGACAGGGAGACCCAGTACTTC.

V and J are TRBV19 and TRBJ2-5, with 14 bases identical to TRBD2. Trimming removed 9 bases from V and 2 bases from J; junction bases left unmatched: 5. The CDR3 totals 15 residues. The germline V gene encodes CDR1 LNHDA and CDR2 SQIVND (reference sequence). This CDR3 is CASRGTSGGQETQYF. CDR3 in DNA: TGTGCCAGCAGGGGGACTAGCGGGGGACAAGAGACCCAGTACTTC. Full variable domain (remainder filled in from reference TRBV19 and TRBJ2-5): DGGITQSPKYLFRKEGQNVTLSCEQNLNHDAMYWYRQDPGQGLRLIYYSQIVNDFQKGDIAEGYSVSREKKESFPLTVTSAQKNPTAFYLCASRGTSGGQETQYFGPGTRLLVL.

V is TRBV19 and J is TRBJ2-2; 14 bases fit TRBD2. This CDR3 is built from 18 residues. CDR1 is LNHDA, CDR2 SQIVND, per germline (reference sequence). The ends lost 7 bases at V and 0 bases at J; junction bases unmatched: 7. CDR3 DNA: TGTGCCAGTACCTCTGGGACTAGCGGGAGCGCGAACACCGGGGAGCTGTTTTTT. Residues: CASTSGTSGSANTGELFF.

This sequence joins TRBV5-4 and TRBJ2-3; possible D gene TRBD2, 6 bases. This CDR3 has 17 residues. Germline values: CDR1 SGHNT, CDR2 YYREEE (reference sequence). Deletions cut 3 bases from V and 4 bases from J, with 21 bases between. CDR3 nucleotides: TGTGCCAGCAGCTCCCAGGGTGGGCGGGGAGTTCCAGATACGCAGTATTTT. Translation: CASSSQGGRGVPDTQYF.

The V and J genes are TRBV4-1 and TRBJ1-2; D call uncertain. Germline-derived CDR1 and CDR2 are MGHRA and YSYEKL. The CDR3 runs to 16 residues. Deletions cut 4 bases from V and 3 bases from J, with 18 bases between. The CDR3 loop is CASSPQGGGRHYGYTF. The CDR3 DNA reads TGCGCCAGCAGCCCGCAAGGAGGAGGACGGCACTATGGCTACACCTTC.

The DNA of the CDR3 is TGTGCCAGCAGTGAATGGGACAGGGGGTCCTACGAGCAGTACGTC. The encoded protein is CASSEWDRGSYEQYV. The rearrangement joins TRBV2 to TRBJ2-7, with 11 positions matching TRBD1. Germline V gives CDR1 SNHLY, CDR2 FYNNEI. V was pared by 2 bases and J by 1 base, with 1 base of the junction left unmatched. The CDR3 length is 15 residues.

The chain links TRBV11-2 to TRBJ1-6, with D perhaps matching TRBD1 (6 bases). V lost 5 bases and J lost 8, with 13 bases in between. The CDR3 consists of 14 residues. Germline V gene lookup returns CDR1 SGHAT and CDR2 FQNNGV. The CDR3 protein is CASSPRSGDSPLHF. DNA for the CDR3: TGTGCCAGCAGCCCAAGGTCAGGGGATTCACCCCTCCACTTT.

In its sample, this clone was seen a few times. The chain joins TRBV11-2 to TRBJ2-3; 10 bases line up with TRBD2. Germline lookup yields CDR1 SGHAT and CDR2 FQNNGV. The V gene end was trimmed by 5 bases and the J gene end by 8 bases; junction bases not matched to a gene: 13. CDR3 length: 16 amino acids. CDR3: CASSPSLAGDGVTQYF. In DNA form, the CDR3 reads TGTGCCAGCAGCCCGTCGCTAGCGGGGGACGGGGTTACGCAGTATTTT.

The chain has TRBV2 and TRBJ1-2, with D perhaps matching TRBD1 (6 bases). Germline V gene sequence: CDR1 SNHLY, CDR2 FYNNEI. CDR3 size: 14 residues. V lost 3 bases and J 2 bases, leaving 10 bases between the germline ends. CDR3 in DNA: TGTGCCAGCAGTGATCTCCAGGGGAACTATGGCTACACCTTC. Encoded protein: CASSDLQGNYGYTF.

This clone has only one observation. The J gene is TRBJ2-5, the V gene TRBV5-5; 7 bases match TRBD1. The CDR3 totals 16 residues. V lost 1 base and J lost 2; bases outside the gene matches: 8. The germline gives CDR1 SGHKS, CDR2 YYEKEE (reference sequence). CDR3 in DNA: TGTGCCAGCAGCTTGACCGGGACAGCCGAACAAGAGACCCAGTACTTC. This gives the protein CASSLTGTAEQETQYF.

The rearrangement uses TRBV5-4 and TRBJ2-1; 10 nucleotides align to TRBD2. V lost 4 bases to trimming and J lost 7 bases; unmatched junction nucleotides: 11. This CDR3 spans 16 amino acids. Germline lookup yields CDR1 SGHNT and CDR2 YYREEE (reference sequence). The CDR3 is CASSPPRSGGANEQFF. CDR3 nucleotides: TGTGCCAGCAGCCCCCCTAGAAGCGGGGGGGCGAATGAGCAGTTCTTC.

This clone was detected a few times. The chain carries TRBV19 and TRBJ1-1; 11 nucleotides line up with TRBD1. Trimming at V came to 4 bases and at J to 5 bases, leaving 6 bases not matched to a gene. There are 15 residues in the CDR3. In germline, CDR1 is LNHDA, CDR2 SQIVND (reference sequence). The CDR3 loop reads CASSKGQGARTEAFF. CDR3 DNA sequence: TGTGCCAGTAGTAAAGGACAGGGGGCGAGAACTGAAGCTTTCTTT.

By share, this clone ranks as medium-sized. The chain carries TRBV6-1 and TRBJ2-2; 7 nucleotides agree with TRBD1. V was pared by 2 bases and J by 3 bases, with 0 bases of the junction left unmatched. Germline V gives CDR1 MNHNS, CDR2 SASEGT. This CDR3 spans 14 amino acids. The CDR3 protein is CASSEQGDTGELFF. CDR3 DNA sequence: TGTGCCAGCAGTGAACAGGGGGACACCGGGGAGCTGTTTTTT.

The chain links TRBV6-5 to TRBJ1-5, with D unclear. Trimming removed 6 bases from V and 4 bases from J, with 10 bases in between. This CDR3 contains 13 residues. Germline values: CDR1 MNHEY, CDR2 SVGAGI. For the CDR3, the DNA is TGTGCCAGCAGCCCGGTCCCTAATCAGCCCCAGCATTTT. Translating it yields CASSPVPNQPQHF.

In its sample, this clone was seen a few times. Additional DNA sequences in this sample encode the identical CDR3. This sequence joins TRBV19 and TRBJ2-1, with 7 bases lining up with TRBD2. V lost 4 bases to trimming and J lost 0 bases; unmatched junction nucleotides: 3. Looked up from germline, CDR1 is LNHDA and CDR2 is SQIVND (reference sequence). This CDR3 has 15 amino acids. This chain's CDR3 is CASSRGGSSYNEQFF. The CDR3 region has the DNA TGTGCCAGTAGTAGGGGGGGGAGCTCCTACAATGAGCAGTTCTTC.

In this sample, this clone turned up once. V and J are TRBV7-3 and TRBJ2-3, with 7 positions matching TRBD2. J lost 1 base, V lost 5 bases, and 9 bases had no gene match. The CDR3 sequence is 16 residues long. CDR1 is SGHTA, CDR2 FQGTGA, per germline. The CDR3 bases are TGTGCCAGCAGCGAGGGAGCGGGACCGGGCACAGATACGCAGTATTTT. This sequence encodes CASSEGAGPGTDTQYF.

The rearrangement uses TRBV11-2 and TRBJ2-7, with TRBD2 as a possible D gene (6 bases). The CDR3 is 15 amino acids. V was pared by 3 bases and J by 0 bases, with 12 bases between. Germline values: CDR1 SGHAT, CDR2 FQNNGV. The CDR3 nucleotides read TGTGCCAGCAGCTTCGGGACTCGTAGCTCCTACGAGCAGTACTTC. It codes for CASSFGTRSSYEQYF.

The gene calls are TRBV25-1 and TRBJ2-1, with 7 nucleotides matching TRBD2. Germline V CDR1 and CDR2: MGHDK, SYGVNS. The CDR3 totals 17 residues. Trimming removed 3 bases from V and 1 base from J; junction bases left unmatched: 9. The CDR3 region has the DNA TGTGCCAGCAGTGATGTCAGCGGGGTAGGTTCCTACAATGAGCAGTTCTTC. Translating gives CASSDVSGVGSYNEQFF. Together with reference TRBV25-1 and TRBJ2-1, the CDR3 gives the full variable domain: EADIYQTPRYLVIGTGKKITLECSQTMGHDKMYWYQQDPGMELHLIHYSYGVNSTEKGDLSSESTVSRIRTEHFPLTLESARPSHTSQYLCASSDVSGVGSYNEQFFGPGTRLTVL.

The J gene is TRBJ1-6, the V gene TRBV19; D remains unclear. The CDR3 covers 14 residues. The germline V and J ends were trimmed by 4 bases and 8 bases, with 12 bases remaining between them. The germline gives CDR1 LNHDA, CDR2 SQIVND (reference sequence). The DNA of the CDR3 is TGTGCCAGTAGTACCCGCAACGCGGATTCACCCCTCCACTTT. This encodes CASSTRNADSPLHF.

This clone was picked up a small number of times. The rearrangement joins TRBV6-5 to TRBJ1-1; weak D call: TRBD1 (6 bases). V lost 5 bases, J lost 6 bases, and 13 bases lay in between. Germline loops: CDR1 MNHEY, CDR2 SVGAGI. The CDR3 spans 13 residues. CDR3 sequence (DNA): TGTGCCAGCAGTATAGGGGGGGCGGCTGAAGCTTTCTTT. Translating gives CASSIGGAAEAFF.

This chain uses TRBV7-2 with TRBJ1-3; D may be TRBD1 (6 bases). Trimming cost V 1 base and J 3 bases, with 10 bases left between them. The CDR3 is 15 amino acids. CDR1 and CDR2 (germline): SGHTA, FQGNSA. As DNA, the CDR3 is TGTGCCAGCAGCTTAGACAGGGTGGTTGGAAACACCATATATTTT. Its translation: CASSLDRVVGNTIYF.

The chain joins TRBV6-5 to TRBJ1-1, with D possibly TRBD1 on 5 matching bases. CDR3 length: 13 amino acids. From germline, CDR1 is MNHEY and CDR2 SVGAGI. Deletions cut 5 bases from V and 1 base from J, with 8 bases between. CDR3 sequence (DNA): TGTGCCAGCAGTCTCGACAGGAACACTGAAGCTTTCTTT. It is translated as CASSLDRNTEAFF.

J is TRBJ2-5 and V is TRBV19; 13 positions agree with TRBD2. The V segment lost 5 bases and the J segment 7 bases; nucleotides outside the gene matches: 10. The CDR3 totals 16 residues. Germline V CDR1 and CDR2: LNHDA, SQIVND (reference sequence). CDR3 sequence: CASSPGLAGVPVTQYF. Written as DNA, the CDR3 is TGTGCCAGTAGTCCTGGACTAGCGGGGGTACCCGTGACCCAGTACTTC.

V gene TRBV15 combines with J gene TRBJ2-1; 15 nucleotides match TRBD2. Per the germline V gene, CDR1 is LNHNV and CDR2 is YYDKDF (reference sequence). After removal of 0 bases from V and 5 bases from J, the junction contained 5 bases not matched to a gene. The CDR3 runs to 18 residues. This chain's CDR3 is CATSRDRTSGGVDNEQFF. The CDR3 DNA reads TGTGCCACCAGCAGAGATCGGACTAGCGGGGGGGTGGACAATGAGCAGTTCTTC.

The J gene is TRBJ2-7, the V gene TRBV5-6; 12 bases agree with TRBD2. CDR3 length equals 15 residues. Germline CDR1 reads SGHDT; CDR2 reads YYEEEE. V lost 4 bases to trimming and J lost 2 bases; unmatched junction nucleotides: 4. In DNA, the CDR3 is TGTGCCAGCAGCCCGGGACTAGCGGGTGCCTACGAGCAGTACTTC. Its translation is CASSPGLAGAYEQYF. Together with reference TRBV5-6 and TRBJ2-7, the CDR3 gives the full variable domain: DAGVTQSPTHLIKTRGQQVTLRCSPKSGHDTVSWYQQALGQGPQFIFQYYEEEERQRGNFPDRFSGHQFPNYSSELNVNALLLGDSALYLCASSPGLAGAYEQYFGPGTRLTVT.

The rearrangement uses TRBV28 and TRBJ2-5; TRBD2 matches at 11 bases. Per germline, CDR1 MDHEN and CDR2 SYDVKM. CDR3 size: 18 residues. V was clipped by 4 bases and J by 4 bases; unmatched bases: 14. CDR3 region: CASSSRLAGPPGGETQYF. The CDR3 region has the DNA TGTGCCAGCAGTTCCCGACTAGCGGGACCCCCCGGAGGAGAGACCCAGTACTTC. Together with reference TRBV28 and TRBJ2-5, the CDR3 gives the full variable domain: DVKVTQSSRYLVKRTGEKVFLECVQDMDHENMFWYRQDPGLGLRLIYFSYDVKMKEKGDIPEGYSVSREKKERFSLILESASTNQTSMYLCASSSRLAGPPGGETQYFGPGTRLLVL.